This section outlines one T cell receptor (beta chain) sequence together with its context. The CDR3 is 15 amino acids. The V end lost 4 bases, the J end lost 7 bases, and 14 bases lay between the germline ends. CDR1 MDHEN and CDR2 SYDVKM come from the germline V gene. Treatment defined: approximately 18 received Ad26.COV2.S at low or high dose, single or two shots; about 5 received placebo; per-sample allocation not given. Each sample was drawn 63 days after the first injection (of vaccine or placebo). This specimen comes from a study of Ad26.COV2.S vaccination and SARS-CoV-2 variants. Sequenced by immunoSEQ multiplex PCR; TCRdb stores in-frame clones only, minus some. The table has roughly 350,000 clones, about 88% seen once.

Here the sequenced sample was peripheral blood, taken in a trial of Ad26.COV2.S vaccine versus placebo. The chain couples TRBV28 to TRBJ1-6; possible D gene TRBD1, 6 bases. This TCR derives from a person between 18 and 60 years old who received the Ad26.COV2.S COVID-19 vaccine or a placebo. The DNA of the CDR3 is TGTGCCAGCAGTTCTTACAGGGTATCAAATTCACCCCTCCACTTT. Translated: CASSSYRVSNSPLHF.